This TCR beta chain was sequenced for a study of T cells after yellow fever vaccination. Notes on the study in general: Some clonotypes were seen in both the CD4 and the CD8 compartments. These made up a small share and likely arose from convergent recombination. The secondary response showed a weaker magnitude and a faster peak, day 5 versus 15.

The TCR cDNA carried a universal primer site and UMIs from 5'RACE template switching. From the 5' RACE reads, TCRdb called clonotypes with MiXCR, one entry per CDR3 protein. The data show a few hundred thousand distinct CDR3 sequences, 3.5% to 5% seen once. In its sample, this clonotype was seen many times. Antigen unknown. This CDR3 region has 14 residues. In germline, CDR1 is DFQATT, CDR2 SNEGSKA (reference sequence). The sequence was collected from a man aged 18 to 29 who received the YFV17D yellow fever vaccine. The chain joins TRBV20-1 to TRBJ2-1, with D perhaps matching TRBD2 (6 bases). The sample in question was PBMCs, obtained 15 days after the yellow fever booster vaccination. CDR3 region: CSAGGASSYNEQFF. For the CDR3, the DNA is TGCAGCGCGGGCGGGGCGAGCTCCTACAATGAGCAGTTCTTC.